This paragraph reports one T cell receptor (beta chain). Its antigen is still unknown. Qualities for individual bases were not recorded, and no much larger clone is one base off. V is cut by 9 bases and J by 2 bases, and the space between the germline ends is 8 bases. Spanning cysteine to phenylalanine, the CDR3 consists of 11 amino acids. The entry retains the CDR3 DNA only, 33 bases that are in frame from base 1. The germline V gene gives CDR1 as MNHNS and CDR2 as SASEGT. Interpreted using the paper, the treatment or condition label stands for: 10-day PBMC culture with coronavirus spike peptide pools or control peptides (ViraFEST assay). CD4+ T cells from unexposed donors were collected before the COVID-19 pandemic (2011-2018). To expand antigen-specific T cells with peptide pools and then pick out the expanded clonotypes through TCR sequencing, the study relied on the ViraFEST assay. PBMCs were cultured at under 2.5 million per well in IMDM supplemented with roughly 5% human AB serum and approximately 10 IU/ml IL-2, with roughly 9.5 ug/ml peptide pools added. Half of the culture medium was replaced with fresh IL-2-containing medium on days 3 and 7. Once the cells had been in culture for roughly 10 days, the EasySep CD4+ T cell isolation kit was used to isolate CD4+ T cells by negative selection. Unexposed donor CD4+ T cells were tested for reactivity to SARS-CoV-2 S and N and four common cold coronavirus spike pools, as cell number allowed. PBMCs were separated from whole blood using Ficoll-Paque Plus gradient centrifugation and then either used fresh or cryopreserved at -140C. Triplicate wells were generally used for each culture condition. The leukapheresis product used for the unexposed donors was purchased from a commercial source.

These data originate in a study of vaccination and CD4 T cells after COVID-19 (dated 2022 in TCRdb). Broadly, across the study: Six males and four females were included in the convalescent cohort, with two Hispanic individuals, seven Caucasians, two Asians and one multiracial person represented. Participants received two doses of either the Pfizer-BioNTech BNT162b2 vaccine (n=8) or the Moderna mRNA-1273 vaccine (n=2). Memory CD4+ T cell crossreactivity between SARS-CoV-2 and common cold coronavirus spike proteins was assessed at the TCR clonotype level in an earlier paper using these donors. As controls, cultures received a CEFX viral epitope pool (the positive control), an HIV-1 Nef peptide pool (the negative control), or no peptide at all. Post-vaccine blood samples were obtained a median of about 72 days after the second vaccine dose, with a range of about 13 to 241 days. For stimulating the cultures, overlapping spike peptide pools were used, derived from SARS-CoV-2 as well as from the common cold coronaviruses HCoV-NL63, HCoV-OC43 and HCoV-229E. Post-COVID blood samples from convalescent patients were collected a median of around 100 days after diagnosis, with a range of 35 to 161 days. The spike-specific CD4+ TCR repertoire was compared before and after mRNA vaccination in approximately 9 COVID-19 convalescent patients and several infection-naive healthy vaccine recipients. General study outcomes and caveats: The median count of SARS-CoV-2-reactive clonotypes went up from around 21 after infection to a few dozen after vaccination, although the change was not significant. Only a relatively small number of convalescent patients were included in the study, and early timepoints following natural infection were not analyzed. In convalescent patients, nearly all vaccine-specific clones (304 of 307) were found to be mono-reactive for SARS-CoV-2 spike rather than cross-reactive with common cold coronaviruses. In convalescent patients, a median roughly 83% of post-vaccine SARS-CoV-2-reactive clones were detected only after vaccination, and vaccine-specific priming was suggested by this finding.

Library construction relied on PCR. At the Johns Hopkins FTIC core, DNA from the cultured CD4+ T cells underwent TCR sequencing with the Oncomine TCR Beta short-read assay. Genomic DNA was extracted from the cultured CD4+ T cells with the QIAamp micro DNA kit. The Oncomine TCR Beta libraries from cultured CD4+ T cells were pooled using unique dual indexes and then sequenced on an Illumina iSeq 100. Concerning the study's data processing: Non-productive sequences were filtered out, and CDR3s that did not start with C, did not end with F or W, or were shorter than 7 amino acids were discarded. Antigen-specific clonotypes were identified using the MANAFEST web application through comparison of peptide-stimulated wells with reference and other culture wells. For a clone to be called positive, the clone needed an FDR below 0.05, an odds ratio above 5, and a productive frequency above 0.1% in at least two of three replicate wells. A clonotype counted as cross-reactive if it showed significant expansion both in the SARS-CoV-2 spike wells and in at least one common cold coronavirus spike condition. Using R version 3.6.1, CDR3 homology was evaluated through Levenshtein distances (stringdist) along with unrooted phylogenetic trees (ape). The raw public data were reprocessed by TCRdb itself: fastp quality trimming at Q25, MiXCR clonotype calling, in-frame beta chains only. All rows with the same CDR3 protein become a single entry with the most common DNA and genes. None of the V and J calls come from the authors' own analysis; TCRdb made them. For this sample the table gives several thousand distinct CDR3 sequences, of which 52% were detected only once. Roughly a third of the sample comes from the top ten.

The chain is made from TRBV6-1 and TRBJ2-7; possibly the D gene is TRBD1, per 5 matching bases. The sample was CD4+ T cells from blood, cultured in vitro. The clonotype was recovered from a human donor in good health. The DNA reads TGTGCCAGAGACAGAGCCTACGAGCAGTACTTC. Protein translation: CARDRAYEQYF.